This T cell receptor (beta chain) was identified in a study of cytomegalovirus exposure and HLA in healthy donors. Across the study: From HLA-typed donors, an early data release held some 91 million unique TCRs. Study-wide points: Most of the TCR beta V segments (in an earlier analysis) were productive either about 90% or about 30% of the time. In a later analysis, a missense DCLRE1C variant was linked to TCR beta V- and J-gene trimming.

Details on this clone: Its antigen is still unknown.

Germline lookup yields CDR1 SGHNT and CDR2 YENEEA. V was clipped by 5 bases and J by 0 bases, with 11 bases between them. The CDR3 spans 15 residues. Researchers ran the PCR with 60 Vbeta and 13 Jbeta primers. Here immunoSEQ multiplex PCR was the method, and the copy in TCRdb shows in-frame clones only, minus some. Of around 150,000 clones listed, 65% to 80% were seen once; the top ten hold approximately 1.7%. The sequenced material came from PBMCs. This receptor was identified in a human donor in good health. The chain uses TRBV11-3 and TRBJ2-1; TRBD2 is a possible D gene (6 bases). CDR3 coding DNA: TGTGCCAGCAGCCGGGGGTCGAGCTCCTACAATGAGCAGTTCTTC. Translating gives CASSRGSSSYNEQFF.